The following is a T cell receptor (beta chain) sequence with its context. Libraries were prepared by immunoSEQ multiplex PCR; TCRdb keeps only in-frame clonotypes and omits some of them. This table holds fewer than 150,000 clones, roughly 89% found once. The sample comes from a study of blood T cell repertoires in COVID-19. Study-wide background: The United States, Italy and Spain provided the acute and convalescent COVID-19 samples.

Germline V CDR1 and CDR2: SGHRS, YFSETQ. With 4 bases removed from V and 0 bases from J, the gap between germline ends came to 11 bases. The CDR3 spans 15 residues. It was during active infection that Seattle patients were enrolled and then longitudinally followed. Sample: peripheral blood. This TCR came from a woman aged 60-70 years with COVID-19, enrolled during active disease. The chain links TRBV5-1 to TRBJ2-1; D might be TRBD2 (5 bases). CDR3 in DNA: TGCGCCAGCAGCCCCGAGGGAAGCTCCTACAATGAGCAGTTCTTC. Translated: CASSPEGSSYNEQFF.